The clone carrying this TCR beta chain was seen at least ten times. The target antigen is unknown. Germline V gene data show CDR1 as SGHRS and CDR2 as YFSETQ. The CDR3 covers 16 residues. The ends were cut back, 0 bases at V and 7 bases at J, with 18 bases in the middle. Construction of TCR beta libraries was performed using quantitative 5'-RACE with molecular barcodes. In TCRdb, the 5' RACE reads were re-called with MiXCR into one record per CDR3 protein. The sample yields 45,000 or so distinct CDR3 sequences, 11% seen once. The sample originates from a study of CD8 T cells in ankylosing spondylitis. Study-level points and caveats: Reportedly, disease-linked clones are significantly enriched in ankylosing spondylitis patients' matched synovial fluid. Disease-linked clones were CD8+ and relatively rare in peripheral blood.

What was sequenced was blood, either unsorted or a sorted T cell fraction (not recorded which). The sequence was collected from a male donor with ankylosing spondylitis or in good health (not recorded which). This rearrangement joins TRBV5-1 to TRBJ2-3; TRBD1 might be the D (5 bases). In DNA, the CDR3 is TGCGCCAGCAGCTTGGGGTCGGCAGGGCAAAGTAATACGCAGTATTTT. This encodes CASSLGSAGQSNTQYF.